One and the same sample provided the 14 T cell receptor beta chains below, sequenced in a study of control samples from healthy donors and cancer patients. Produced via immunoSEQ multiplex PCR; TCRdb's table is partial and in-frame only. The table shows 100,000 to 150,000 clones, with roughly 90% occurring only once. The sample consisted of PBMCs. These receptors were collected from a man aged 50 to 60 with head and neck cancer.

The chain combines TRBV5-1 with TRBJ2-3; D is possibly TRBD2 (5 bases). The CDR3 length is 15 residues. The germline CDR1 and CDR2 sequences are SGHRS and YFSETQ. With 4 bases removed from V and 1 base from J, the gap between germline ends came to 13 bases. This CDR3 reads CASSPLEVGTDTQYF. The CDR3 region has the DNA TGCGCCAGCAGCCCTTTGGAGGTAGGCACAGATACGCAGTATTTT. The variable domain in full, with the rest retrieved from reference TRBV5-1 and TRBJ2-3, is KAGVTQTPRYLIKTRGQQVTLSCSPISGHRSVSWYQQTPGQGLQFLFEYFSETQRNKGNFPGRFSGRQFSNSRSEMNVSTLELGDSALYLCASSPLEVGTDTQYFGPGTRLTVL.

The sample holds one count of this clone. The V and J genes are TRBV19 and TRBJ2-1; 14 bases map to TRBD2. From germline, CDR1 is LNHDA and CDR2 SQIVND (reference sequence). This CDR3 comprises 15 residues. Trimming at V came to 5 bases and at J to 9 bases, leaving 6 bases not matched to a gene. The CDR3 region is CASSLGLAGGGEQFF. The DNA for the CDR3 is TGTGCCAGTAGTTTAGGACTAGCGGGAGGAGGTGAGCAGTTCTTC.

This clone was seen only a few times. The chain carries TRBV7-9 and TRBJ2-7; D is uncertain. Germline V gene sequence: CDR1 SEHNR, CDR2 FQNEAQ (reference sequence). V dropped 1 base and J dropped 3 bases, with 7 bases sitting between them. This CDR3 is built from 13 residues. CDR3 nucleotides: TGTGCCAGCAGCTTAGGTGGGGACTACGAGCAGTACTTC. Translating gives CASSLGGDYEQYF.

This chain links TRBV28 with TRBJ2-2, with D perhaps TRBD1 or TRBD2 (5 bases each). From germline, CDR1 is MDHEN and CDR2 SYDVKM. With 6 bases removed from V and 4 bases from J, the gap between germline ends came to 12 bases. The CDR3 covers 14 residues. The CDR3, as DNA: TGTGCCAGCAGCCCCGGGGCGGGCACCGGGGAGCTGTTTTTT. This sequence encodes CASSPGAGTGELFF.

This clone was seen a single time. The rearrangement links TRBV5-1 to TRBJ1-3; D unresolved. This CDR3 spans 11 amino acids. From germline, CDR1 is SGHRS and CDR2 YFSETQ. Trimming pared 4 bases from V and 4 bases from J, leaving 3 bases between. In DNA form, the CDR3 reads TGCGCCAGCAGCACGGGAAACACCATATATTTT. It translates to CASSTGNTIYF.

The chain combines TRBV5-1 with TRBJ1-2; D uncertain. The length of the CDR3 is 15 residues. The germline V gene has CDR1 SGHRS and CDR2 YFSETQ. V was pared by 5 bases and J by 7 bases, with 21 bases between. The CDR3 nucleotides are TGCGCCAGCAGATACGGGTCGGTCGTCAAGTCTGGCTACACCTTC. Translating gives CASRYGSVVKSGYTF.

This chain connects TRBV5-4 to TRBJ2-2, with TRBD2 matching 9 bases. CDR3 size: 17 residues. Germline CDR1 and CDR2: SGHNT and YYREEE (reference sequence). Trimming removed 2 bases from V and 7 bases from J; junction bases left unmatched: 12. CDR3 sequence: CASSFDGASGMIGELFF. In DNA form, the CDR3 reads TGTGCCAGCAGCTTCGACGGGGCTAGCGGGATGATCGGGGAGCTGTTTTTT.

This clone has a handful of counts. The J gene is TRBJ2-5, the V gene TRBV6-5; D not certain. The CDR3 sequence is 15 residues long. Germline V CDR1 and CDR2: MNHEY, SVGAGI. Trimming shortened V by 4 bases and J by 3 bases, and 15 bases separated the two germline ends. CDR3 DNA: TGTGCCAGCAGTTCTGCCCTGGCCGGAAAAGAGACCCAGTACTTC. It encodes CASSSALAGKETQYF.

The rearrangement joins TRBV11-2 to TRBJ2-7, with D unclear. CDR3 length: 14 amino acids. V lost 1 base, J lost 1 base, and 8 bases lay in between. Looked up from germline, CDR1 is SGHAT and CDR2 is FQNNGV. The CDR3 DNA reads TGTGCCAGCAGCTTAGGGGTCAGTTCCTACGAGCAGTACTTC. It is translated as CASSLGVSSYEQYF.

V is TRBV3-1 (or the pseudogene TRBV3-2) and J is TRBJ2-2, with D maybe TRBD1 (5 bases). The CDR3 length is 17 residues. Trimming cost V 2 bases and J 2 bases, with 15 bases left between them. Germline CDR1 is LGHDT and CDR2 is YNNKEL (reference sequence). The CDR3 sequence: CASSQWGGRTNTGELFF. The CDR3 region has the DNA TGTGCCAGCAGCCAATGGGGCGGACGGACCAACACCGGGGAGCTGTTTTTT.

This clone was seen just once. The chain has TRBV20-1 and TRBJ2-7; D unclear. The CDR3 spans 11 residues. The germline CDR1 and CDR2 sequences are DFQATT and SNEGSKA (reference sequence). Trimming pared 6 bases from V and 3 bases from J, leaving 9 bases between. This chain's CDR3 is CSAQVGYEQYF. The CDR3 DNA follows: TGCAGTGCACAAGTAGGCTACGAGCAGTACTTC.

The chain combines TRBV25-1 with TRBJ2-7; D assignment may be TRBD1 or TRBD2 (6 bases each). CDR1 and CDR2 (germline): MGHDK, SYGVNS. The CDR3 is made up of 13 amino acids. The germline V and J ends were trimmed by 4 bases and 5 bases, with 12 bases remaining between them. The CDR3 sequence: CASSVGGRDEQYF. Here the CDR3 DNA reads TGTGCCAGCAGTGTGGGGGGCCGGGACGAGCAGTACTTC.

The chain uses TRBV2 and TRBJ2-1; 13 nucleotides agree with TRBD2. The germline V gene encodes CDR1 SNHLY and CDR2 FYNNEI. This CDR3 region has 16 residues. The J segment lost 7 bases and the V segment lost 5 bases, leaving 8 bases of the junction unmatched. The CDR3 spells CASSILAGGQNNEQFF. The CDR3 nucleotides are TGTGCCAGCAGTATACTAGCGGGGGGGCAAAATAATGAGCAGTTCTTC.

CDR3: CASSQTGGAWEQYF. In DNA form, the CDR3 reads TGTGCCAGCAGTCAGACAGGGGGCGCATGGGAGCAGTACTTC. The rearrangement links TRBV7-9 to TRBJ2-7, with TRBD1 matching 10 bases. V dropped 6 bases and J dropped 7; count of bases not matched to a gene: 9. The CDR3 length is 14 residues. Per germline, CDR1 SEHNR and CDR2 FQNEAQ (reference sequence).